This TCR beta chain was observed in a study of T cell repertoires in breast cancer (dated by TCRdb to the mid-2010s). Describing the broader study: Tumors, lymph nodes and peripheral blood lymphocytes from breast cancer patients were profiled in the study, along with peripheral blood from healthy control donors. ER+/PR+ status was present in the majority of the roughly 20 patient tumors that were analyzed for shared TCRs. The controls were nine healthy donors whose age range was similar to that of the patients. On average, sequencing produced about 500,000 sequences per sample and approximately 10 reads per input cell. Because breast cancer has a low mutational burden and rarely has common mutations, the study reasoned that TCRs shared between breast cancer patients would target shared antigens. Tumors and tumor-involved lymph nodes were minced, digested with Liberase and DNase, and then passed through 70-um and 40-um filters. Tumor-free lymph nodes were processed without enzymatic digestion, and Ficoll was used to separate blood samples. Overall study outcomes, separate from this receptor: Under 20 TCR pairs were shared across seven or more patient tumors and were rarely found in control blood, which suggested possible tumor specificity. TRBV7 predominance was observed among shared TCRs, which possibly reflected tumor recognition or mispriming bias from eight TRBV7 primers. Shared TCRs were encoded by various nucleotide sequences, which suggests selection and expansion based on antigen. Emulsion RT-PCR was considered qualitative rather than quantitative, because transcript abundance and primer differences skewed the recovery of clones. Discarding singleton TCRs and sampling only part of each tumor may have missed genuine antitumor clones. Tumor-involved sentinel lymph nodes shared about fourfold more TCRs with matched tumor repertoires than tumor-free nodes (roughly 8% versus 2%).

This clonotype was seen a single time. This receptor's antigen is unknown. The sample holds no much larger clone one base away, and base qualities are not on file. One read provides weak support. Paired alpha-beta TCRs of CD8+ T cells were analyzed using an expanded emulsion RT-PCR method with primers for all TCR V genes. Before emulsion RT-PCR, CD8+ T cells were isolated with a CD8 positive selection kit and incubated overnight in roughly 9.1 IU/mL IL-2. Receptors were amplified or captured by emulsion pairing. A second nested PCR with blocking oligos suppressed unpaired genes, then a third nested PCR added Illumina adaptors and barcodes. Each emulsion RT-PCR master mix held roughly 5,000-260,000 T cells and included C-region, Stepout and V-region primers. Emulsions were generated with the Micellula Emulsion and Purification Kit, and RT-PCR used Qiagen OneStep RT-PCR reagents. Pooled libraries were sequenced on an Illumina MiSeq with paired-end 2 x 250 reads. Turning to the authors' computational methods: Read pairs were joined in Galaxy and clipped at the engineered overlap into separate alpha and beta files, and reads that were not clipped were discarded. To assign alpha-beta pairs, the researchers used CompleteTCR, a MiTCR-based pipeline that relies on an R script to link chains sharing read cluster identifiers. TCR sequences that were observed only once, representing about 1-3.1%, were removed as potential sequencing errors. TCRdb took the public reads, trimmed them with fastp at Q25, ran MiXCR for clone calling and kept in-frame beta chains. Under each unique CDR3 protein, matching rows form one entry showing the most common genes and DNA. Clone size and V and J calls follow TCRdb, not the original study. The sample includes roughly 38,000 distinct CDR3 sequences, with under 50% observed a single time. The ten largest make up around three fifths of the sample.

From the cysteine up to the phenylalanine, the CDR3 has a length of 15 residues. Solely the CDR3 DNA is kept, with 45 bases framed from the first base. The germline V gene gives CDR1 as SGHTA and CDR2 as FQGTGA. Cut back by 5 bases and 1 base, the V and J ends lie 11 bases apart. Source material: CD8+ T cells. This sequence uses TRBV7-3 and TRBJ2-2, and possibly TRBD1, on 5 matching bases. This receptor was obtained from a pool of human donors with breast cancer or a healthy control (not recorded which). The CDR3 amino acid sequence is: CASSETAMNTGELFF. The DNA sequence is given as TGTGCCAGCAGCGAGACAGCCATGAACACCGGGGAGCTGTTTTTT.